This T cell receptor beta chain comes out of a study of blood T cell repertoires in COVID-19 (dated by TCRdb to about 2020). Turning to the overall study: Samples from collaborators originated in the United States, Italy and Spain and spanned both the acute and convalescent phases of COVID-19. The samples were drawn from the first 160 participants of the ongoing ImmuneRACE study and from 1,254 subjects provided by 6 global collaborators. The repertoires were made available in a free public database intended to serve as a resource for research on the immune response to SARS-CoV-2. Where available, HLA class I and class II types were obtained from metadata supplied by the sample provider rather than from assay-based typing. Sample metadata almost always included a de-identified subject ID, COVID-19 status, age in years and sex. Subjects who had been exposed to COVID-19, were actively infected with it, or had recovered from it provided the deeply sampled blood TCRbeta repertoires that made up the dataset. The material from the prospective study consisted of cDNA or gDNA derived from T cells, B-cell-depleted T cells, or PBMCs. Overall results and qualifications from the work: Clinical and demographic metadata were provided uncurated, with the amount varying by source and participant.

The germline V gene yields LGHNA for CDR1 and YNFKEQ for CDR2. V loses 0 bases, J loses 0 bases, and the germline ends lie 9 bases apart. There are 16 amino acids in the CDR3, from cysteine to phenylalanine inclusive. Only the CDR3 region is kept as DNA, spanning 48 bases read in frame from base 1. Note on this clone: Its antigen target is currently unknown. No clone much larger than this one lies a single base away; base qualities are absent.

Collaborating institutions collected whole blood in K2EDTA tubes following their own protocols. For TCRbeta analysis, collaborators shipped samples as frozen whole blood, isolated PBMCs, or DNA extracted from either of those sample types. TCRbeta CDR3 regions were amplified from genomic DNA using the immunoSEQ Assay, a bias-controlled multiplex PCR. Under the source paper's analysis protocol: The number of nucleated cells in each sample was estimated from the amplification of reference gene primers within the assay. To quantify the absolute abundance of each unique TCRbeta CDR3 rearrangement, sequence reads were collapsed and filtered. For each sample, productive Simpson clonality was calculated as the square root of Simpson's diversity index over productive rearrangements. TCRdb retrieved this table from immuneACCESS and kept in-frame rearrangements only. Not all clones are present; in checked studies, unresolved V genes account for under half, and no reason is known for the remainder. V and J calls and clone size are as listed in that table; D and trimming were resolved from the DNA. Present in this sample are 410,000 or so clones, about nine tenths of which were seen just once. The top ten clonotypes cover under 1.5% of the sample.

This clonotype was sampled from a woman in her 30s with active or convalescent COVID-19. The sample was peripheral blood. The chain is made from TRBV4-2 and TRBJ1-3; the D gene remains uncertain. The DNA sequence reads TGTGCCAGCAGCCAAGAGGCGGGCTACTCTGGAAACACCATATATTTT. The translation is CASSQEAGYSGNTIYF.